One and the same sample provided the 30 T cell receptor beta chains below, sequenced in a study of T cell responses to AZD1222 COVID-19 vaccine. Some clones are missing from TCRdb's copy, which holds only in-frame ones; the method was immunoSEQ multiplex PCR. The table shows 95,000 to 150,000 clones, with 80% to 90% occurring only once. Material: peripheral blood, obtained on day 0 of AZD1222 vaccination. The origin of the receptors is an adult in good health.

CDR3 amino acids: CASKDQNGRGNTIYF. The CDR3 DNA is TGCGCCAGCAAGGACCAGAACGGTAGAGGAAACACCATATATTTT. The chain is built from TRBV5-1 and TRBJ1-3; D not resolved. Looked up from germline, CDR1 is SGHRS and CDR2 is YFSETQ. V shed 6 bases and J shed 4 bases, with 17 bases lying between them. There are 15 residues in the CDR3.

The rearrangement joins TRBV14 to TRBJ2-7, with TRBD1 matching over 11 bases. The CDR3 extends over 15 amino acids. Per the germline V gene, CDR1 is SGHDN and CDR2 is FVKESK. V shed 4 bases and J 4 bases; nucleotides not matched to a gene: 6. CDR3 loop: CASSLGTGGIYEQYF. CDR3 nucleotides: TGTGCCAGCAGCCTCGGGACAGGGGGGATATACGAGCAGTACTTC.

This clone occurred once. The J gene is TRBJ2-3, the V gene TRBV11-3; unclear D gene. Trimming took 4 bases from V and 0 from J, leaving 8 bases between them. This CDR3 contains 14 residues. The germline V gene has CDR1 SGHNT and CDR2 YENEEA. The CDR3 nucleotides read TGTGCCAGCAGCTCCGGCGTCAGCACAGATACGCAGTATTTT. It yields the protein CASSSGVSTDTQYF.

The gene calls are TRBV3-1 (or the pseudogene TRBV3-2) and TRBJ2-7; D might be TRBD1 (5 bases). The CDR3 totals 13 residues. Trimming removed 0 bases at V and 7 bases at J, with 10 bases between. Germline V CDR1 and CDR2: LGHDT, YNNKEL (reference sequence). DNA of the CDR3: TGTGCCAGCAGCCAAGACAGGGTACGGGAGCAGTACTTC. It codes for CASSQDRVREQYF.

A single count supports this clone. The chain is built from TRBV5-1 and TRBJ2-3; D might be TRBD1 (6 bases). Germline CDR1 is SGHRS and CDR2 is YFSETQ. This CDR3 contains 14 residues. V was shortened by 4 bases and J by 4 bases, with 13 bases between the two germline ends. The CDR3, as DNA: TGCGCCAGCAGCCTGACAGGATTCGCAGATACGCAGTATTTT. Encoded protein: CASSLTGFADTQYF.

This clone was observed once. In DNA form, the CDR3 reads TGTGCCAGCAGCTTAGAATGGGACCCTAATCAGCCCCAGCATTTT. Translating gives CASSLEWDPNQPQHF. This chain joins TRBV7-8 and TRBJ1-5, with D possibly being TRBD1 (5 bases). Germline V gives CDR1 SGHVS, CDR2 FQNEAQ. The CDR3 contains 15 residues. V lost 1 base and J lost 4, with 11 bases in between.

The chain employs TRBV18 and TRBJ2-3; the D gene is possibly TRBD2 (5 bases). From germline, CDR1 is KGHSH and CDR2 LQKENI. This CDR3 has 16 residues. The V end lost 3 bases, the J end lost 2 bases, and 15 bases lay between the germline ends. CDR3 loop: CASSPRPTGYTDTQYF. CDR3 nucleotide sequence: TGTGCCAGCTCACCTCGGCCCACGGGGTACACAGATACGCAGTATTTT.

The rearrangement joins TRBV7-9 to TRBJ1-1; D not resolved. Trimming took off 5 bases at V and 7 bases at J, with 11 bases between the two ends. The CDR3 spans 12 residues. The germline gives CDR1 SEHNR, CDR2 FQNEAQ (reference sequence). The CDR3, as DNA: TGTGCCAGCAGCCCATTATACGGTGAAGCTTTCTTT. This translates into CASSPLYGEAFF.

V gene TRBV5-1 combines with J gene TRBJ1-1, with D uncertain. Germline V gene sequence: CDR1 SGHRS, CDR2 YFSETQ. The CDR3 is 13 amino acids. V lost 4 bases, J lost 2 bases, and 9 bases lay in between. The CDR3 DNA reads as TGCGCCAGCAGCGCAAGAGGTAACACTGAAGCTTTCTTT. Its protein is CASSARGNTEAFF.

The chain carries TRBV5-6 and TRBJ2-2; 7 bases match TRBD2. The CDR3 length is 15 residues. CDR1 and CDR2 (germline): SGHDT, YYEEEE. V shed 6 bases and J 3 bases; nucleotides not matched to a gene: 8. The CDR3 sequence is CASTRRGLHTGELFF. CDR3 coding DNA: TGTGCCAGCACCCGGCGGGGGTTGCACACCGGGGAGCTGTTTTTT.

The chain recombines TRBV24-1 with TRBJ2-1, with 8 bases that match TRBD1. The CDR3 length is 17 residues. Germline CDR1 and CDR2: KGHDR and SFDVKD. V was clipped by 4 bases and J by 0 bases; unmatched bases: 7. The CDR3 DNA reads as TGTGCCACCAGTGACTATAACGGACAGGGCTCCTACAATGAGCAGTTCTTC. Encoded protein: CATSDYNGQGSYNEQFF.

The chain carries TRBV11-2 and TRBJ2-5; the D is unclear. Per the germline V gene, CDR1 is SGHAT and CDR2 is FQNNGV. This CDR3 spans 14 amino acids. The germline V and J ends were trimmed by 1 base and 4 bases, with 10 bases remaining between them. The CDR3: CASSLGVSPETQYF. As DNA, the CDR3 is TGTGCCAGCAGCTTAGGGGTCAGCCCAGAGACCCAGTACTTC.

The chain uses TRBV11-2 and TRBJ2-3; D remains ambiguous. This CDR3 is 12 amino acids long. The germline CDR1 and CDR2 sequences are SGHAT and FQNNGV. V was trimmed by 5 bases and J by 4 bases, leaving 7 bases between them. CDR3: CASSEASDTQYF. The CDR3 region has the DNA TGTGCCAGCAGCGAAGCGTCAGATACGCAGTATTTT.

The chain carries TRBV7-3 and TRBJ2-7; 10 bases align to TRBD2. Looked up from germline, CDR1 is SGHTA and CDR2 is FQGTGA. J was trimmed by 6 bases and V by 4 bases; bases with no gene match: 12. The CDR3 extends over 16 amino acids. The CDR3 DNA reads TGTGCCAGCAGCTCTAGCGGGGGATTCCCTATGGGCGAGCAGTACTTC. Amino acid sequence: CASSSSGGFPMGEQYF.

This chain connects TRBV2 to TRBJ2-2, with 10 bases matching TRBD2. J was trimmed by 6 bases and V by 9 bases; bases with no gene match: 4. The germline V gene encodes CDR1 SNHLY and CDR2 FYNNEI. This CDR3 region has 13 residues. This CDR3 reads CASSTSGAGELFF. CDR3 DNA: TGTGCCAGTTCCACTAGCGGGGCCGGGGAGCTGTTTTTT.

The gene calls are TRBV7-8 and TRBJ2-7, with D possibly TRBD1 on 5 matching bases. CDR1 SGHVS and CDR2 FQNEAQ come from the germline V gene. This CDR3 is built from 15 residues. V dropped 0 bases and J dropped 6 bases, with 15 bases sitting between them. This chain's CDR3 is CASSLAAARQGEQYF. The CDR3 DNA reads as TGTGCCAGCAGCTTAGCGGCCGCGCGGCAGGGCGAGCAGTACTTC. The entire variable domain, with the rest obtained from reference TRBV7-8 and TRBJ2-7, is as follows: GAGVSQSPRYKVAKRGQDVALRCDPISGHVSLFWYQQALGQGPEFLTYFQNEAQLDKSGLPSDRFFAERPEGSVSTLKIQRTQQEDSAVYLCASSLAAARQGEQYFGPGTRLTVT.

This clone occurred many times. Here the CDR3 DNA reads TGTGCCAGCAGTGAACTCGGGAGCTCCTACAATGAGCAGTTCTTC. Protein product: CASSELGSSYNEQFF. This chain joins TRBV6-1 and TRBJ2-1, with D possibly being TRBD2 (6 bases). This CDR3 is built from 15 residues. With 2 bases removed from V and 0 bases from J, the gap between germline ends came to 8 bases. Looked up from germline, CDR1 is MNHNS and CDR2 is SASEGT.

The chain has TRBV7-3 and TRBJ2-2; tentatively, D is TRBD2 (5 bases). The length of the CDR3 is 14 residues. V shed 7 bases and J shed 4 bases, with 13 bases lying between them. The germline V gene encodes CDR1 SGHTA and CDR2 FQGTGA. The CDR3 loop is CASTPTGITGELFF. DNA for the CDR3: TGTGCCAGCACTCCCACGGGGATCACCGGGGAGCTGTTTTTT.

CDR3 coding DNA: TGTGCCAGTAGTGATAGCGGGCCAAGGTGGACCCAGTACTTC. Translating gives CASSDSGPRWTQYF. The V and J genes are TRBV19 and TRBJ2-5, with 7 nucleotides matching TRBD2. This CDR3 region has 14 residues. V was pared by 5 bases and J by 7 bases, with 10 bases of the junction left unmatched. The germline V gene encodes CDR1 LNHDA and CDR2 SQIVND (reference sequence).

For the CDR3, the DNA is TGTGCCAGCAGTTACATCACCCGGGGGGCAGGGGTAGGCTACACCTTC. It yields the protein CASSYITRGAGVGYTF. The V and J genes are TRBV6-6 and TRBJ1-2; weak D call: TRBD1 (6 bases). The CDR3 loop spans 16 amino acids. The V end lost 2 bases, the J end lost 8 bases, and 21 bases lay between the germline ends. CDR1 is MNHNY, CDR2 SVGAGI, per germline (reference sequence).

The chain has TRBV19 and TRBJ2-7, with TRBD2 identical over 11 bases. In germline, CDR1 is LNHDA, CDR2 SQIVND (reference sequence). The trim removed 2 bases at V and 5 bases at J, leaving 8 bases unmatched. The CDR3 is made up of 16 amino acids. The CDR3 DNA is TGTGCCAGTAGTATATGGGGTAGCGGGAGGGCCAACGAGCAGTACTTC. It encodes CASSIWGSGRANEQYF.

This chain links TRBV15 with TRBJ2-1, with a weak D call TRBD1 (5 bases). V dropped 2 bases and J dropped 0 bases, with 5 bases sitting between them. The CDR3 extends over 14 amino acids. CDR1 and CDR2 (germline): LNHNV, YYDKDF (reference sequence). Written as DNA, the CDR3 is TGTGCCACCAGCAGACAGGGCTCCTACAATGAGCAGTTCTTC. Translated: CATSRQGSYNEQFF. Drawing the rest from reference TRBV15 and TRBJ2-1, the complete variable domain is DAMVIQNPRYQVTQFGKPVTLSCSQTLNHNVMYWYQQKSSQAPKLLFHYYDKDFNNEADTPDNFQSRRPNTSFCFLDIRSPGLGDTAMYLCATSRQGSYNEQFFGPGTRLTVL.

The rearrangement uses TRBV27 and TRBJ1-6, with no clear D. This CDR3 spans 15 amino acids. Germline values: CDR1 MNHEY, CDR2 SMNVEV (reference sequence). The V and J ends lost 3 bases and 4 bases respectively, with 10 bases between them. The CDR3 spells CASSFQREYNSPLHF. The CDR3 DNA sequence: TGTGCCAGCAGTTTTCAGAGGGAGTATAATTCACCCCTCCACTTT.

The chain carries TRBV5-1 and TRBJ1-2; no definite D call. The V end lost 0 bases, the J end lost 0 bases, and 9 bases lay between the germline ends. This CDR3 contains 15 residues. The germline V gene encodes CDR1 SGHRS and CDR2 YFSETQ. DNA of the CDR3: TGCGCCAGCAGCTTGGCGGCAGACTCTAACTATGGCTACACCTTC. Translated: CASSLAADSNYGYTF. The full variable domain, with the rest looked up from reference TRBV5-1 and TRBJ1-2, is KAGVTQTPRYLIKTRGQQVTLSCSPISGHRSVSWYQQTPGQGLQFLFEYFSETQRNKGNFPGRFSGRQFSNSRSEMNVSTLELGDSALYLCASSLAADSNYGYTFGSGTRLTVV.

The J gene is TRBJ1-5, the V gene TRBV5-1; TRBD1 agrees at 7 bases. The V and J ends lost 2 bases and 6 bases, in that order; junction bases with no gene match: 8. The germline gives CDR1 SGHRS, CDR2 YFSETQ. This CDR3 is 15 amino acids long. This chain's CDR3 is CASSFTGAEGQPQHF. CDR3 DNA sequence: TGCGCCAGCAGCTTTACAGGGGCGGAAGGTCAGCCCCAGCATTTT.

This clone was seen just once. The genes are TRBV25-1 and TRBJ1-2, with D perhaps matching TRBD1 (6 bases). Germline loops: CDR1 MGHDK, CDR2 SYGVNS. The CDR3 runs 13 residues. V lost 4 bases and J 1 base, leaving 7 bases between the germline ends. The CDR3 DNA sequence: TGTGCCAGCAGTGTACAGGGTAACTATGGCTACACCTTC. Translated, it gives CASSVQGNYGYTF.

CDR3 loop: CASSRVTGSSYNEQFF. The CDR3 bases are TGTGCCAGCAGCCGAGTGACAGGGAGCTCCTACAATGAGCAGTTCTTC. The chain carries TRBV16 and TRBJ2-1; 7 bases agree with TRBD1. The CDR3 is 16 amino acids. V trimming: 4 bases; J trimming: 0 bases; junction bases outside the gene matches: 6. Germline CDR1 is KGHSY and CDR2 is FQNENV.

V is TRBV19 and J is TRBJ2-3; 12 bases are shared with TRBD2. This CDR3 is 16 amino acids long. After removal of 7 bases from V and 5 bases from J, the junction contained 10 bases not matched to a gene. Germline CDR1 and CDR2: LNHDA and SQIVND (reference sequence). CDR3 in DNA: TGTGCCAGTACCTCGACTAGCGGGAGAAATATAGATACGCAGTATTTT. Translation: CASTSTSGRNIDTQYF.

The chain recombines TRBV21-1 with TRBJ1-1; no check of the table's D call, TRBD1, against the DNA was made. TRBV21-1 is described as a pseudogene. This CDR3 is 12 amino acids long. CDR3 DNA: TGTGCCAGCAGCCCCTGGCAAACTGAAGCTTTCTTT. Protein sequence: CASSPWQTEAFF.

DNA of the CDR3: TGTGCCAGCAGCTTACCGGGACCTAGCAGGGGCGACGAGCAGTACTTC. Protein: CASSLPGPSRGDEQYF. The chain uses TRBV11-1 and TRBJ2-7; maybe TRBD1 (6 bases). Trimming removed 2 bases at V and 5 bases at J, with 19 bases between. In germline, CDR1 is SGHAT, CDR2 FQDESV (reference sequence). The CDR3 has 16 amino acids.